What follows are 27 T cell receptor beta chains derived from one specimen sequenced in a study of blood T cell repertoires in COVID-19. Data came from immunoSEQ multiplex PCR; TCRdb stores just in-frame clones and leaves some out. The sample carries hundreds of thousands of clones, 75% to 90% recorded once. Sequencing used peripheral blood. The receptors were gathered from a woman aged 55-69 years with active or convalescent COVID-19.

The chain uses TRBV11-1 and TRBJ1-2; 7 bases align to TRBD1. Germline assignment: CDR1 SGHAT and CDR2 FQDESV (reference sequence). With V trimmed by 5 bases and J by 1 base, 7 bases remained unmatched. This CDR3 has 15 residues. The CDR3: CASSKWTGLNYGYTF. The CDR3 region has the DNA TGTGCCAGCAGCAAGTGGACAGGACTTAACTATGGCTACACCTTC.

This chain links TRBV6-5 with TRBJ1-2; TRBD1 matches 10 bases. The ends lost 2 bases at V and 2 bases at J; junction bases unmatched: 5. The V gene's germline CDR1 is MNHEY and CDR2 SVGAGI. CDR3 length: 16 amino acids. As DNA, the CDR3 is TGTGCCAGCAGTTACGGGACAGGGGCGGGGAACTATGGCTACACCTTC. Its protein is CASSYGTGAGNYGYTF.

This clone was seen a handful of times. The V gene is TRBV3-1 (or the pseudogene TRBV3-2), the J gene TRBJ1-4; D gene uncertain. Between the trimmed V and J ends, which lost 4 bases and 7 bases, there was a span of 4 bases. The CDR3 runs to 11 residues. The germline V gene has CDR1 LGHDT and CDR2 YNNKEL (reference sequence). As DNA, the CDR3 is TGTGCCAGCAGCCTTCGTGAAAAACTGTTTTTT. Protein sequence: CASSLREKLFF.

This chain uses TRBV5-1 with TRBJ2-7; the D gene is possibly TRBD2 (5 bases). V was pared by 7 bases and J by 5 bases, with 16 bases between. The CDR3 has 13 amino acids. Germline assignment: CDR1 SGHRS and CDR2 YFSETQ. The CDR3 DNA follows: TGCGCCAGCGCTACGGGAAGGGAGCACGAGCAGTACTTC. Encoded protein: CASATGREHEQYF.

This CDR3 is CASSLASAGAAEAFF. The CDR3 DNA sequence: TGTGCCAGCAGCTTAGCATCCGCAGGGGCGGCTGAAGCTTTCTTT. The chain joins TRBV7-9 to TRBJ1-1, with TRBD1 as a possible D gene (6 bases). CDR1 SEHNR and CDR2 FQNEAQ come from the germline V gene (reference sequence). The ends were cut back, 0 bases at V and 6 bases at J, with 14 bases in the middle. The CDR3 is 15 residues long.

The chain couples TRBV27 to TRBJ1-1; 8 nucleotides match TRBD1. J was trimmed by 1 base and V by 5 bases; bases with no gene match: 6. In germline, CDR1 is MNHEY, CDR2 SMNVEV (reference sequence). The CDR3 consists of 15 residues. The CDR3 is CASSRPGTGNTEAFF. The DNA for the CDR3 is TGTGCCAGCAGTCGTCCCGGGACAGGGAACACTGAAGCTTTCTTT.

The chain links TRBV28 to TRBJ1-2, with a weak D call TRBD1 (6 bases). CDR3 length: 15 amino acids. V shed 6 bases and J shed 7 bases, with 21 bases lying between them. Per germline, CDR1 MDHEN and CDR2 SYDVKM. Here the CDR3 reads CASSSTSEGVGGYTF. The CDR3 region has the DNA TGTGCCAGCAGCTCCACCTCCGAGGGGGTCGGTGGCTACACCTTC.

This chain connects TRBV2 to TRBJ1-6; 7 bases line up with TRBD1. CDR3 length: 14 residues. The trim removed 4 bases at V and 11 bases at J, leaving 8 bases unmatched. Germline V gives CDR1 SNHLY, CDR2 FYNNEI. The CDR3 nucleotides read TGTGCCAGCAGTGGACAGGGTTATGAGGCACCCCTCCACTTT. Amino acids: CASSGQGYEAPLHF.

The sample holds a few counts of this clone. The gene calls are TRBV19 and TRBJ1-2; 7 bases agree with TRBD1. The V gene's germline CDR1 is LNHDA and CDR2 SQIVND (reference sequence). The CDR3 covers 13 residues. J lost 4 bases, V lost 4 bases, and 3 bases had no gene match. The CDR3 sequence is CASSTGQVYGYTF. CDR3 coding DNA: TGTGCCAGTAGTACCGGACAGGTCTATGGCTACACCTTC.

This chain joins TRBV3-1 (or the pseudogene TRBV3-2) and TRBJ2-4, with 10 bases fitting TRBD2. This CDR3 is built from 18 residues. Unmatched junction bases numbered 12, after V lost 2 bases and J lost 5 bases. CDR1 LGHDT and CDR2 YNNKEL come from the germline V gene (reference sequence). CDR3 residues: CASSQTRRRLAGENIQYF. The CDR3 nucleotides are TGTGCCAGCAGCCAAACACGGCGGAGACTAGCGGGTGAAAACATTCAGTACTTC.

In its sample, this clone was seen a few times. This chain uses TRBV11-2 with TRBJ2-7, with 10 bases matching TRBD2. V shed 5 bases and J 3 bases; nucleotides not matched to a gene: 1. The CDR3 extends over 13 amino acids. Germline CDR1 SGHAT, CDR2 FQNNGV. The CDR3 is CASSRLAGYEQYF. Here the CDR3 DNA reads TGTGCCAGCAGCCGACTAGCGGGCTACGAGCAGTACTTC.

This clone was seen once. This rearrangement joins TRBV25-1 to TRBJ1-2, with D perhaps matching TRBD1 (6 bases). This CDR3 spans 15 amino acids. Deletions cut 4 bases from V and 1 base from J, with 13 bases between. Germline CDR1 and CDR2: MGHDK and SYGVNS. In DNA, the CDR3 is TGTGCCAGCAGTGCATCCAGGGGTCGTAACTATGGCTACACCTTC. Translating it yields CASSASRGRNYGYTF.

This clone occurred once. The chain links TRBV5-4 to TRBJ2-3; the match to TRBD2 covers 9 bases. The CDR3 has 16 amino acids. V lost 0 bases, J lost 5 bases, and 7 bases stayed unmatched. Germline V gene lookup returns CDR1 SGHNT and CDR2 YYREEE (reference sequence). This CDR3 is CASSLGAGGLGDTQYF. DNA of the CDR3: TGTGCCAGCAGCTTGGGGGCGGGGGGGCTTGGAGATACGCAGTATTTT.

The chain joins TRBV12-3 or TRBV12-4 to TRBJ1-1; D gene ambiguous. The CDR3 contains 12 residues. Deletions cut 6 bases from V and 11 bases from J, with 16 bases between. The CDR3 sequence is CASSLQRAGAFF. As DNA, the CDR3 is TGTGCCAGCAGCCTACAGAGGGCGGGGGCTTTCTTT.

The rearrangement uses TRBV12-3 or TRBV12-4 and TRBJ2-3; 7 bases align to TRBD1. V shed 6 bases, J shed 5 bases, and the junction held 5 bases outside the gene matches. The CDR3 spans 13 residues. CDR3 sequence (DNA): TGTGCCAGCAGCTCGACAGGGAGAGATACGCAGTATTTT. This sequence encodes CASSSTGRDTQYF.

The chain recombines TRBV5-4 with TRBJ1-2; D gene unclear. The V end was cut by 7 bases, the J end by 7 bases, with 14 bases between. Looked up from germline, CDR1 is SGHNT and CDR2 is YYREEE (reference sequence). This CDR3 has 12 amino acids. In nucleotides, the CDR3 is TGTGCCAGCGGAGCGAGCACCGTTGGCTACACCTTC. This encodes CASGASTVGYTF. The whole variable domain, filled in from reference TRBV5-4 and TRBJ1-2, reads ETGVTQSPTHLIKTRGQQVTLRCSSQSGHNTVSWYQQALGQGPQFIFQYYREEENGRGNFPPRFSGLQFPNYSSELNVNALELDDSALYLCASGASTVGYTFGSGTRLTVV.

The chain combines TRBV15 with TRBJ1-1; D is perhaps TRBD1 (6 bases). Trimming removed 4 bases at V and 1 base at J, with 16 bases between. The V gene's germline CDR1 is LNHNV and CDR2 YYDKDF (reference sequence). The CDR3 has 16 amino acids. The CDR3 reads CATSTHLTGPNTEAFF. Here the CDR3 DNA reads TGTGCCACCAGCACCCATCTGACAGGCCCGAACACTGAAGCTTTCTTT.

The chain uses TRBV5-1 and TRBJ2-7, with 7 nucleotides matching TRBD1. Germline CDR1 SGHRS, CDR2 YFSETQ. The CDR3 runs to 14 residues. With V trimmed by 4 bases and J by 5 bases, 9 bases remained unmatched. CDR3 protein: CASSQGTALNEQYF. CDR3 bases: TGCGCCAGCAGCCAAGGGACAGCTCTCAACGAGCAGTACTTC.

A note on this clone: Other DNA sequences of this sample code for an identical CDR3. The chain couples TRBV9 to TRBJ2-3, with D possibly TRBD2 on 7 matching bases. This CDR3 has 14 amino acids. Germline-derived CDR1 and CDR2 are SGDLS and YYNGEE. V lost 2 bases to trimming and J lost 6 bases, with 13 bases between them. The CDR3 loop reads CASSVGGGADTQYF. CDR3 DNA: TGTGCCAGCAGCGTTGGAGGGGGGGCGGATACGCAGTATTTT.

The chain links TRBV7-7 to TRBJ2-5; D remains unclear. Per the germline V gene, CDR1 is SSHAT and CDR2 is FNYEAQ (reference sequence). Trimming pared 5 bases from V and 5 bases from J, leaving 12 bases between. The CDR3 contains 13 residues. The CDR3 reads CASSPSRVETQYF. The CDR3 DNA follows: TGTGCCAGCAGCCCCAGCCGGGTGGAGACCCAGTACTTC.

This rearrangement joins TRBV10-3 to TRBJ2-7; TRBD2 might be the D (6 bases). The CDR3 contains 14 residues. Germline assignment: CDR1 ENHRY and CDR2 SYGVKD. With 0 bases removed from V and 3 bases from J, the gap between germline ends came to 9 bases. The chain's CDR3 is CAISESQGGYEQYF. DNA for the CDR3: TGTGCCATCAGTGAGTCGCAGGGAGGCTACGAGCAGTACTTC.

V gene TRBV30 combines with J gene TRBJ1-1; 11 bases are shared with TRBD1. The CDR3 runs 15 residues. Germline CDR1 and CDR2: GTSNPN and SVGIG (reference sequence). V dropped 3 bases and J dropped 0; count of bases not matched to a gene: 3. The CDR3 nucleotides are TGTGCCTGGAGCCGGGACAGGGGGGTGAACACTGAAGCTTTCTTT. Translating gives CAWSRDRGVNTEAFF.

The rearrangement uses TRBV2 and TRBJ1-4; possibly TRBD1 for D (5 bases). The V end was cut by 4 bases, the J end by 3 bases, with 12 bases between. The germline CDR1 and CDR2 sequences are SNHLY and FYNNEI. The CDR3 length is 15 residues. CDR3 amino acids: CASSAGQASNEKLFF. CDR3 DNA: TGTGCCAGCAGTGCAGGACAAGCTTCTAATGAAAAACTGTTTTTT.

As concerns this clone: In the same sample, other DNA sequences code for this CDR3. J is TRBJ2-7 and V is TRBV30; 8 nucleotides match TRBD1. CDR1 and CDR2 from the germline V gene are GTSNPN and SVGIG (reference sequence). This CDR3 region has 12 residues. Trimming cost V 7 bases and J 3 bases; bases outside gene matches: 5. DNA for the CDR3: TGTGCCTTGGACAGGGAGAACTACGAGCAGTACTTC. This encodes CALDRENYEQYF.

The gene calls are TRBV18 and TRBJ1-6, with D perhaps matching TRBD1 (6 bases). Trimming pared 3 bases from V and 7 bases from J, leaving 16 bases between. The germline V gene encodes CDR1 KGHSH and CDR2 LQKENI. CDR3 size: 16 residues. CDR3 in DNA: TGTGCCAGCTCACCCCTCGGACAGCTGGGAAATTCACCCCTCCACTTT. Translating gives CASSPLGQLGNSPLHF.

This clone was seen once. This chain links TRBV4-3 with TRBJ1-5; 7 bases map to TRBD1. The germline CDR1 and CDR2 sequences are LGHNA and YSLEER. J gave up 1 base and V 0 bases, and 12 bases lay outside the gene matches. The CDR3 contains 19 residues. DNA of the CDR3: TGCGCCAGCAGCCAAGATCGGGACAGAGGGGGAGTAAGCAATCAGCCCCAGCATTTT. Encoded protein: CASSQDRDRGGVSNQPQHF.

The chain links TRBV6-2 or TRBV6-3 to TRBJ1-5; D not resolved. The ends were cut back, 6 bases at V and 2 bases at J, with 14 bases in the middle. The germline CDR1 and CDR2 sequences are MNHEY and SVGEGT. CDR3 size: 15 residues. CDR3 region: CASSRPRMGNQPQHF. For the CDR3, the DNA is TGTGCCAGCAGCAGGCCGAGGATGGGCAATCAGCCCCAGCATTTT.